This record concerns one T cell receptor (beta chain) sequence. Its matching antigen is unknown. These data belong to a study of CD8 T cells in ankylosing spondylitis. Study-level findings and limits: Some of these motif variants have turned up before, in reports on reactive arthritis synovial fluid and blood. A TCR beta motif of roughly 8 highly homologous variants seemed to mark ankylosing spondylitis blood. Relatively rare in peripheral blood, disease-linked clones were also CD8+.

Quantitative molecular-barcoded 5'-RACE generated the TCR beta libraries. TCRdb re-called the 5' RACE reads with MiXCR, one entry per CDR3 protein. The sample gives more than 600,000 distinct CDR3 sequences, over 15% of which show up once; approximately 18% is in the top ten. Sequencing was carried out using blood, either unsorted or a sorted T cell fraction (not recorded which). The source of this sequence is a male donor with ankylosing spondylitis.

This chain's CDR3 is CASSSDPRTGEQFF. The CDR3 DNA reads TGTGCCAGCAGTTCTGATCCCCGGACTGGTGAGCAGTTCTTC. The V gene is TRBV12-3 or TRBV12-4, the J gene TRBJ2-1; D possibly corresponds to TRBD2 (5 bases). The CDR3 consists of 14 residues. Trimming removed 4 bases from V and 9 bases from J, with 16 bases in between.